These 21 T cell receptor beta chains were sequenced from one sample in a study of blood T cell repertoires in COVID-19. Some clones are missing from TCRdb's copy, which holds only in-frame ones; the method was immunoSEQ multiplex PCR. Among around 300,000 clones listed, around 86% were seen once. The sample consisted of peripheral blood. The receptors were gathered from a man between 50 and 59 years old with active or convalescent COVID-19.

The rearrangement links TRBV5-1 to TRBJ2-7, with TRBD1 as a possible D gene (6 bases). This CDR3 is built from 14 residues. The germline CDR1 and CDR2 sequences are SGHRS and YFSETQ. Trimming removed 2 bases from V and 3 bases from J, with 12 bases in between. The chain's CDR3 is CASSLQGTFYEQYF. The CDR3 nucleotides read TGCGCCAGCAGCTTACAGGGAACGTTCTACGAGCAGTACTTC. The full variable domain, rest sourced from reference TRBV5-1 and TRBJ2-7, is KAGVTQTPRYLIKTRGQQVTLSCSPISGHRSVSWYQQTPGQGLQFLFEYFSETQRNKGNFPGRFSGRQFSNSRSEMNVSTLELGDSALYLCASSLQGTFYEQYFGPGTRLTVT.

The chain recombines TRBV7-2 with TRBJ2-5; 7 bases agree with TRBD2. The length of the CDR3 is 16 residues. The V segment lost 1 base and the J segment 5 bases; nucleotides outside the gene matches: 10. CDR1 is SGHTA, CDR2 FQGNSA, per germline. The CDR3 here is CASSLGSGLGRETQYF. The CDR3 coding sequence is TGTGCCAGCAGCTTAGGGTCTGGACTAGGTAGGGAGACCCAGTACTTC.

Only one count was recorded for this clone. The chain is built from TRBV3-1 (or the pseudogene TRBV3-2) and TRBJ1-1; a weak D match, TRBD1 (6 bases). Germline lookup yields CDR1 LGHDT and CDR2 YNNKEL (reference sequence). V lost 4 bases and J 4 bases, leaving 13 bases between the germline ends. The length of the CDR3 is 14 residues. As DNA, the CDR3 is TGTGCCAGCAGCCCTAGAAGGGGGGGCACTGAAGCTTTCTTT. The encoded protein is CASSPRRGGTEAFF.

This sequence joins TRBV30 and TRBJ1-2; D might be TRBD1 (5 bases). Germline CDR1 GTSNPN, CDR2 SVGIG (reference sequence). This CDR3 is 14 amino acids long. Trimming pared 2 bases from V and 6 bases from J, leaving 16 bases between. CDR3 amino acids: CAWSRILWGDGYTF. CDR3 DNA: TGTGCCTGGAGTCGCATTCTCTGGGGGGATGGCTACACCTTC. Looking up the rest from reference TRBV30 and TRBJ1-2 gives the full variable domain: SQTIHQWPATLVQPVGSPLSLECTVEGTSNPNLYWYRQAAGRGLQLLFYSVGIGQISSEVPQNLSASRPQDRQFILSSKKLLLSDSGFYLCAWSRILWGDGYTFGSGTRLTVV.

This clone appeared a single time. The chain links TRBV2 to TRBJ2-6, with 10 positions matching TRBD1. CDR3 length: 17 amino acids. CDR1 and CDR2 (germline): SNHLY, FYNNEI. Trimming took 4 bases from V and 6 from J; bases not matched to a gene: 9. The CDR3 is CASSVAGTGDEANVLTF. CDR3 DNA: TGTGCCAGCAGTGTCGCCGGGACAGGGGATGAGGCCAACGTCCTGACTTTC.

This clone has just one count. V and J are TRBV5-1 and TRBJ2-7, with D possibly matching TRBD1 (5 bases). Germline values: CDR1 SGHRS, CDR2 YFSETQ. The CDR3 is 15 residues long. The ends were cut back, 0 bases at V and 2 bases at J, with 12 bases in the middle. As DNA, the CDR3 is TGCGCCAGCAGCTTGGCCGCCAGGACAACCTACGAGCAGTACTTC. Encoded protein: CASSLAARTTYEQYF.

As to this clone: Distinct nucleotide sequences in the sample also encode this CDR3. Written as DNA, the CDR3 is TGTGCCAGCAGTTACCGGGGAAGCAATCAGCCCCAGCATTTT. It yields the protein CASSYRGSNQPQHF. This rearrangement joins TRBV6-5 to TRBJ1-5, with D hard to call. V was cut by 2 bases and J by 1 base, with 6 bases left in between. The CDR3 runs to 14 residues. The germline CDR1 and CDR2 sequences are MNHEY and SVGAGI.

The rearrangement joins TRBV6-2 or TRBV6-3 to TRBJ2-1; 15 bases map to TRBD2. The CDR3 length is 18 residues. V lost 5 bases and J lost 4; bases outside the gene matches: 9. Germline V gene lookup returns CDR1 MNHEY and CDR2 SVGEGT. CDR3 region: CASSLGTSGRRGYNEQFF. The CDR3 DNA is TGTGCCAGCAGTCTCGGGACTAGCGGGAGGCGGGGTTACAATGAGCAGTTCTTC.

The chain carries TRBV7-8 and TRBJ1-2; D unresolved. CDR3 size: 12 residues. Trimming cost V 5 bases and J 1 base, with 5 bases left between them. Germline V gene sequence: CDR1 SGHVS, CDR2 FQNEAQ. CDR3 sequence (DNA): TGTGCCAGCAGCCCCAGTAACTATGGCTACACCTTC. Protein sequence: CASSPSNYGYTF.

This sequence joins TRBV27 and TRBJ2-5, with D hard to call. The V and J ends lost 8 bases and 5 bases respectively, with 6 bases between them. Germline V gene data show CDR1 as MNHEY and CDR2 as SMNVEV (reference sequence). This CDR3 has 10 amino acids. CDR3 in amino acids: CASRVETQYF. CDR3 DNA sequence: TGTGCCAGCCGGGTGGAGACCCAGTACTTC.

The chain employs TRBV7-9 and TRBJ2-1; 8 bases line up with TRBD2. Germline loops: CDR1 SEHNR, CDR2 FQNEAQ (reference sequence). The V and J ends lost 5 bases and 3 bases, in that order; junction bases with no gene match: 6. The CDR3 has 15 amino acids. Written as DNA, the CDR3 is TGTGCCAGCAGCGTGACTAGCGACCTCTACAATGAGCAGTTCTTC. Its translation: CASSVTSDLYNEQFF.

The sample holds a few counts of this clone. The V gene is TRBV5-1, the J gene TRBJ2-2, with D uncertain. Germline V gene lookup returns CDR1 SGHRS and CDR2 YFSETQ. Trimming left V 0 bases short and J 8 bases short, with 5 bases between. The CDR3 contains 12 residues. CDR3 DNA: TGCGCCAGCAGCTTGGCAGTAGGGGAGCTGTTTTTT. Protein product: CASSLAVGELFF.

The V call is TRBV10-3, the J call TRBJ1-2; possible D gene TRBD1, 5 bases. CDR3 length: 13 amino acids. V lost 11 bases, J lost 6 bases, and 19 bases lay in between. CDR1 is ENHRY and CDR2 is SYGVKD in the germline V gene. The CDR3 region is CAAASQGTHGYTF. DNA for the CDR3: TGTGCCGCCGCCTCGCAGGGAACTCATGGCTACACCTTC.

This clone has just a few counts. The chain is built from TRBV18 and TRBJ1-2; a possible D gene is TRBD1 (5 bases). Trimming pared 0 bases from V and 8 bases from J, leaving 13 bases between. The length of the CDR3 is 14 residues. Germline V gene sequence: CDR1 KGHSH, CDR2 LQKENI. The CDR3 nucleotides read TGTGCCAGCTCACCACCGGGCAGGGTTGGCGGCTACACCTTC. The encoded protein is CASSPPGRVGGYTF. The entire variable domain, with the rest obtained from reference TRBV18 and TRBJ1-2, is as follows: NAGVMQNPRHLVRRRGQEARLRCSPMKGHSHVYWYRQLPEEGLKFMVYLQKENIIDESGMPKERFSAEFPKEGPSILRIQQVVRGDSAAYFCASSPPGRVGGYTFGSGTRLTVV.

This chain joins TRBV18 and TRBJ1-1, with 8 bases fitting TRBD1. Germline V gene lookup returns CDR1 KGHSH and CDR2 LQKENI. The CDR3 loop spans 13 amino acids. The ends lost 5 bases at V and 8 bases at J; junction bases unmatched: 7. The CDR3 sequence: CASSARAGGEAFF. The CDR3 coding sequence is TGTGCCAGCTCAGCCCGGGCAGGGGGCGAAGCTTTCTTT.

This CDR3 is CASSHLRDRGYEAFF. The DNA of the CDR3 is TGCGCCAGCAGCCATCTTCGGGACAGGGGTTATGAAGCTTTCTTT. The chain carries TRBV5-1 and TRBJ1-1; the match to TRBD1 covers 10 bases. The junction had 10 bases not matched to a gene; V was cut back by 4 bases and J by 7 bases. There are 15 residues in the CDR3. The germline V gene has CDR1 SGHRS and CDR2 YFSETQ. The complete variable domain, with remaining parts taken from reference TRBV5-1 and TRBJ1-1, reads KAGVTQTPRYLIKTRGQQVTLSCSPISGHRSVSWYQQTPGQGLQFLFEYFSETQRNKGNFPGRFSGRQFSNSRSEMNVSTLELGDSALYLCASSHLRDRGYEAFFGQGTRLTVV.

This sequence joins TRBV25-1 and TRBJ2-7; D unclear. Germline CDR1 reads MGHDK; CDR2 reads SYGVNS. V lost 7 bases and J 2 bases, leaving 15 bases between the germline ends. This CDR3 spans 14 amino acids. The DNA for the CDR3 is TGTGCCAGCATAAATGCGAACGCTCCCTACGAGCAGTACTTC. Translating it yields CASINANAPYEQYF.

J is TRBJ1-3 and V is TRBV6-6; 8 nucleotides match TRBD1. The CDR3 length is 12 residues. Germline trimming cut 11 bases from V and 4 bases from J; bases unmatched to any gene: 4. Per the germline V gene, CDR1 is MNHNY and CDR2 is SVGAGI (reference sequence). Written as DNA, the CDR3 is TGTGCCGCTGGACAGGGAGGAAACACCATATATTTT. It encodes CAAGQGGNTIYF.

The chain carries TRBV7-9 and TRBJ2-1; 8 bases are shared with TRBD1. CDR1 is SEHNR, CDR2 FQNEAQ, per germline (reference sequence). V shed 5 bases, J shed 9 bases, and the junction held 12 bases outside the gene matches. The CDR3 is made up of 15 amino acids. DNA of the CDR3: TGTGCCAGCAGCCCGGGACAGGCTCCTTCGGTTGAGCAGTTCTTC. Translating it yields CASSPGQAPSVEQFF. Complete variable domain (other parts from reference TRBV7-9 and TRBJ2-1): DTGVSQNPRHKITKRGQNVTFRCDPISEHNRLYWYRQTLGQGPEFLTYFQNEAQLEKSRLLSDRFSAERPKGSFSTLEIQRTEQGDSAMYLCASSPGQAPSVEQFFGPGTRLTVL.

The chain joins TRBV7-3 to TRBJ2-1; 10 bases map to TRBD2. V lost 5 bases and J lost 4; bases outside the gene matches: 5. The CDR3 sequence is 15 residues long. CDR1 and CDR2 (germline): SGHTA, FQGTGA. The CDR3: CASSPGLASYNEQFF. The CDR3 DNA follows: TGTGCCAGCAGCCCGGGACTAGCGAGTTACAATGAGCAGTTCTTC. The full variable domain, completed using reference TRBV7-3 and TRBJ2-1, is GAGVSQTPSNKVTEKGKYVELRCDPISGHTALYWYRQSLGQGPEFLIYFQGTGAADDSGLPNDRFFAVRPEGSVSTLKIQRTERGDSAVYLCASSPGLASYNEQFFGPGTRLTVL.

The rearrangement links TRBV2 to TRBJ2-5; a weak D match, TRBD1 (5 bases). Germline V gene sequence: CDR1 SNHLY, CDR2 FYNNEI. V was pared by 6 bases and J by 10 bases, with 18 bases between. CDR3 length: 13 amino acids. CDR3 region: CASSFGHPWGQYF. The DNA of the CDR3 is TGTGCCAGCAGCTTCGGACACCCATGGGGCCAGTACTTC.